These 5 T cell receptor beta chains were all obtained from the same sample, sequenced in a study of cytomegalovirus exposure and HLA in healthy donors. The PCR made use of 60 Vbeta and 13 Jbeta primers. Here immunoSEQ multiplex PCR was the method, and the copy in TCRdb shows in-frame clones only, minus some. The data contain over 200,000 clones, approximately 84% of them seen just once; the ten biggest clones take up 0.55% to 0.7%. The sequenced material came from PBMCs. All receptors derive from a woman aged 40 to 49 in good health and CMV-seronegative.

The chain joins TRBV7-6 to TRBJ2-3; 9 bases line up with TRBD2. Trimming cost V 3 bases and J 6 bases; bases outside gene matches: 10. This CDR3 spans 16 amino acids. Germline assignment: CDR1 SGHVS and CDR2 FNYEAQ. In nucleotides, the CDR3 is TGTGCCAGCAGCTTGGGGGGAGCGGGGGGTCCCGATACGCAGTATTTT. It yields the protein CASSLGGAGGPDTQYF.

The chain is built from TRBV5-1 and TRBJ2-4; D call uncertain. CDR1 and CDR2 from the germline V gene are SGHRS and YFSETQ. The CDR3 totals 12 residues. V lost 5 bases, J lost 8 bases, and 11 bases lay in between. The CDR3 region is CASSLEGDIQYF. Here the CDR3 DNA reads TGCGCCAGCAGTCTCGAAGGAGACATTCAGTACTTC.

The chain recombines TRBV19 with TRBJ1-6, with D maybe TRBD1 (6 bases). The CDR3 totals 13 residues. V was clipped by 11 bases and J by 7 bases, with 15 bases between them. Per the germline V gene, CDR1 is LNHDA and CDR2 is SQIVND (reference sequence). The CDR3 reads CASKGQGNSPLHF. The CDR3 DNA reads TGTGCCTCCAAAGGGCAGGGGAATTCACCCCTCCACTTT. The full variable domain, rest sourced from reference TRBV19 and TRBJ1-6, is DGGITQSPKYLFRKEGQNVTLSCEQNLNHDAMYWYRQDPGQGLRLIYYSQIVNDFQKGDIAEGYSVSREKKESFPLTVTSAQKNPTAFYLCASKGQGNSPLHFGNGTRLTVT.

The chain has TRBV2 and TRBJ2-5, with D perhaps TRBD2 (6 bases). Germline CDR1 reads SNHLY; CDR2 reads FYNNEI. V was cut by 7 bases and J by 7 bases, with 19 bases left in between. The CDR3 is made up of 14 amino acids. The DNA of the CDR3 is TGTGCCAGCAAAATGGTGACTAGTCAAAGGACCCAGTACTTC. Encoded protein: CASKMVTSQRTQYF.

The chain recombines TRBV6-1 with TRBJ1-3; TRBD1 might be the D (5 bases). The V gene's germline CDR1 is MNHNS and CDR2 SASEGT. The length of the CDR3 is 15 residues. With 6 bases removed from V and 0 bases from J, the gap between germline ends came to 12 bases. In DNA form, the CDR3 reads TGTGCCAGCAGCCTGATACAGGTCTCTGGAAACACCATATATTTT. Translation: CASSLIQVSGNTIYF.